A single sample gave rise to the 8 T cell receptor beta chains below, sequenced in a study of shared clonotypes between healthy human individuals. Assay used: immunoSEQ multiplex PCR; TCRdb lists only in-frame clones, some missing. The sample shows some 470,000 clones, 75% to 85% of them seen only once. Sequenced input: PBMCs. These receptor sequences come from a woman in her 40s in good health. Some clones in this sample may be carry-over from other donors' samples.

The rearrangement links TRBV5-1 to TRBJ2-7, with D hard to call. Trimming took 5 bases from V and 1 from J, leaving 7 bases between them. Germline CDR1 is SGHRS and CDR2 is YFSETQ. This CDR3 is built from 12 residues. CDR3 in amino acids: CASRDFSYEQYF. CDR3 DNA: TGCGCCAGCAGAGACTTTTCCTACGAGCAGTACTTC. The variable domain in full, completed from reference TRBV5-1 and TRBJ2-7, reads KAGVTQTPRYLIKTRGQQVTLSCSPISGHRSVSWYQQTPGQGLQFLFEYFSETQRNKGNFPGRFSGRQFSNSRSEMNVSTLELGDSALYLCASRDFSYEQYFGPGTRLTVT.

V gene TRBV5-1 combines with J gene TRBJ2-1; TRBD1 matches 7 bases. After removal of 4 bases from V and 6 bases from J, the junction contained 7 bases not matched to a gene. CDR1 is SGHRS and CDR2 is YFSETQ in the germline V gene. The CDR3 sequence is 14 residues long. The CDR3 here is CASSLGQHRNEQFF. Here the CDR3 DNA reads TGCGCCAGCAGCCTGGGACAGCACCGCAATGAGCAGTTCTTC.

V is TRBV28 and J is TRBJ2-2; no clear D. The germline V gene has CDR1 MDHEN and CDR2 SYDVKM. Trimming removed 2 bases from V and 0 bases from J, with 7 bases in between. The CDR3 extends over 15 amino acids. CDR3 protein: CASSLVSTNTGELFF. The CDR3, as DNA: TGTGCCAGCAGTTTAGTTAGCACGAACACCGGGGAGCTGTTTTTT. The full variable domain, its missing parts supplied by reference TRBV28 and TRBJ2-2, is DVKVTQSSRYLVKRTGEKVFLECVQDMDHENMFWYRQDPGLGLRLIYFSYDVKMKEKGDIPEGYSVSREKKERFSLILESASTNQTSMYLCASSLVSTNTGELFFGEGSRLTVL.

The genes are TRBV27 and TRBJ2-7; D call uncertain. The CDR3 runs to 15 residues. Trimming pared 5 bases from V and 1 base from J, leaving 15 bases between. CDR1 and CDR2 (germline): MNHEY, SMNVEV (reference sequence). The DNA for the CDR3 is TGTGCCAGCAGTCCCCTTATAGCTGGATCCTACGAGCAGTACTTC. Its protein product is CASSPLIAGSYEQYF.

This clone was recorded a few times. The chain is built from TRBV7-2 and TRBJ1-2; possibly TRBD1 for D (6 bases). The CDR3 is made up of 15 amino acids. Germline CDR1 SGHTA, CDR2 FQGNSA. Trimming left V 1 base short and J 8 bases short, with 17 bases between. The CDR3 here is CASSLDPQGVYGYTF. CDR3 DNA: TGTGCCAGCAGCTTAGACCCACAGGGAGTCTACGGCTACACCTTC.

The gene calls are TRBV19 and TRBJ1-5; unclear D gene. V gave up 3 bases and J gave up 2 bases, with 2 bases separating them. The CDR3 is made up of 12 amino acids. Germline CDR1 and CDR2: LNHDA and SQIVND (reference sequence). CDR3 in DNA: TGTGCCAGTAGTATGGGCAATCAGCCCCAGCATTTT. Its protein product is CASSMGNQPQHF.

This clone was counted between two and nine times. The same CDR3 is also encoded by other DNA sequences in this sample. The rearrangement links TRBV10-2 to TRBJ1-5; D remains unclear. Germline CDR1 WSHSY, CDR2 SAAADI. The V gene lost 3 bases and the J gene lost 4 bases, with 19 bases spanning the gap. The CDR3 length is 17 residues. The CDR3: CASSDGPATNMNQPQHF. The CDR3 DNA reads TGCGCCAGCAGTGATGGGCCAGCTACGAACATGAATCAGCCCCAGCATTTT.

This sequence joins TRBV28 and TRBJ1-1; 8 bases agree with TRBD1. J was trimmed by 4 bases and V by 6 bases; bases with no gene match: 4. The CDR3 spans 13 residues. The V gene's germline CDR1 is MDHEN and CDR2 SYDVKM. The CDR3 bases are TGTGCCAGCAGGTACACAGGGGGCACTGAAGCTTTCTTT. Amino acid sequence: CASRYTGGTEAFF.